This T cell receptor beta chain was sequenced in a study of blood T cell repertoires in COVID-19. About the study: COVID-19 samples, acute and convalescent, were from the United States, Italy and Spain.

The CDR3 consists of 13 residues. V lost 6 bases to trimming and J lost 5 bases, with 14 bases between them. The authors' processing: Researchers report that nucleated cell counts were estimated from reference gene primer amplification. The method was immunoSEQ multiplex PCR; TCRdb's version includes in-frame clones alone and lacks a portion of them. D and trimming were read from the DNA, whereas the V and J calls and clone size are those reported in that table. Of about 170,000 clones detected, roughly 80% appear once; the ten largest clones hold roughly 1.9%. The chain links TRBV12-3 or TRBV12-4 to TRBJ2-7; TRBD1 might be the D (6 bases). The sequencing input was peripheral blood. This sequence was found in a woman aged 80 or over with acute or convalescent COVID-19. The CDR3 DNA reads TGTGCCAGCAGGGTGGGCAGGGGCGACGAGCAGTACTTC. This gives the protein CASRVGRGDEQYF.